The 27 T cell receptor beta chains presented below share a single source sample, sequenced in a study of blood T cell repertoires in COVID-19. Produced via immunoSEQ multiplex PCR; TCRdb's table is partial and in-frame only. This table has 180,000 or so clones, over 75% appearing once. Sequenced material: peripheral blood. These receptors were obtained from a human donor with active or convalescent COVID-19. The donor label of this sample is uncertain.

The chain is built from TRBV11-2 and TRBJ1-1, with TRBD1 matching over 12 bases. This CDR3 comprises 18 residues. Trimming removed 1 base from V and 4 bases from J; junction bases left unmatched: 10. The V gene's germline CDR1 is SGHAT and CDR2 FQNNGV. CDR3 sequence (DNA): TGTGCCAGCAGCTTAGGAAGGGGGACAGGGGGCTTAGGCACTGAAGCTTTCTTT. Translated, it gives CASSLGRGTGGLGTEAFF.

This clone was seen a handful of times. The gene calls are TRBV29-1 and TRBJ2-1; 9 positions match TRBD1. Unmatched junction bases numbered 8, after V lost 5 bases and J lost 3 bases. The germline gives CDR1 SQVTM, CDR2 ANQGSEA. There are 15 residues in the CDR3. The chain's CDR3 is CSVQTRDRVYNEQFF. The CDR3 nucleotides are TGCAGCGTTCAAACCCGGGACAGGGTCTACAATGAGCAGTTCTTC.

In this sample, this clone turned up a few times. DNA for the CDR3: TGTGCCAGCAGGGACGGACAGGGGAACCAGCCCCAGCATTTT. It encodes CASRDGQGNQPQHF. This rearrangement joins TRBV2 to TRBJ1-5; 9 bases are a match to TRBD1. V lost 6 bases, J lost 7 bases, and 7 bases stayed unmatched. Looked up from germline, CDR1 is SNHLY and CDR2 is FYNNEI. This CDR3 is 14 amino acids long.

This rearrangement joins TRBV6-2 or TRBV6-3 to TRBJ1-2; no clear D gene. The CDR3 covers 13 residues. V was clipped by 6 bases and J by 3 bases, with 11 bases between them. Germline values: CDR1 MNHEY, CDR2 SVGEGT. CDR3 residues: CASSPARYYGYTF. CDR3 DNA sequence: TGTGCCAGCAGCCCGGCCAGGTACTATGGCTACACCTTC.

V and J are TRBV5-5 and TRBJ2-7, with D possibly being TRBD1 (6 bases). The CDR3 is 15 amino acids. From germline, CDR1 is SGHKS and CDR2 YYEKEE (reference sequence). The V end was cut by 4 bases, the J end by 0 bases, with 14 bases between. CDR3 sequence: CASSPEGTFSYEQYF. The CDR3 DNA reads as TGTGCCAGCAGCCCTGAGGGGACATTCTCCTACGAGCAGTACTTC.

Of note for this clone: The same CDR3 arises from other DNA sequences in this sample as well. V usage is TRBV19 and J usage is TRBJ1-1; no firm D call. Trimming pared 2 bases from V and 1 base from J, leaving 5 bases between. Germline V gives CDR1 LNHDA, CDR2 SQIVND (reference sequence). The CDR3 sequence is 13 residues long. In DNA, the CDR3 is TGTGCCAGTAGTATATCAAAGAACACTGAAGCTTTCTTT. This translates into CASSISKNTEAFF.

The chain couples TRBV2 to TRBJ2-1, with 8 bases matching TRBD1. The CDR3 has 12 amino acids. The V segment lost 8 bases and the J segment 8 bases; nucleotides outside the gene matches: 5. CDR1 SNHLY and CDR2 FYNNEI come from the germline V gene. This CDR3 is CASVRQGYEQFF. The CDR3 region has the DNA TGTGCCAGCGTCCGACAGGGGTATGAGCAGTTCTTC.

The chain employs TRBV4-1 and TRBJ2-7; weak D call: TRBD1 (5 bases). The CDR3 contains 12 residues. Germline CDR1 MGHRA, CDR2 YSYEKL. The ends were cut back, 8 bases at V and 2 bases at J, with 10 bases in the middle. The CDR3 reads CASYPTAYEQYF. The CDR3 DNA reads TGCGCCAGCTACCCGACAGCCTACGAGCAGTACTTC.

About this clone: The same CDR3 arises from other DNA sequences in this sample as well. The gene calls are TRBV5-1 and TRBJ2-5; 13 bases agree with TRBD2. With V trimmed by 2 bases and J by 0 bases, 4 bases remained unmatched. The CDR3 spans 17 residues. Germline V CDR1 and CDR2: SGHRS, YFSETQ. DNA for the CDR3: TGCGCCAGCAGCTTAGGACTAGCGGGGGAGTACCAAGAGACCCAGTACTTC. Translated: CASSLGLAGEYQETQYF.

This chain links TRBV5-4 with TRBJ2-5; 9 nucleotides line up with TRBD2. V gave up 4 bases and J gave up 2 bases; unmatched junction bases: 6. The CDR3 covers 15 residues. Germline assignment: CDR1 SGHNT and CDR2 YYREEE (reference sequence). The CDR3 sequence: CASSPGAGGQETQYF. DNA of the CDR3: TGTGCCAGCAGCCCTGGGGCGGGGGGGCAAGAGACCCAGTACTTC.

V usage is TRBV7-2 and J usage is TRBJ2-7, with 9 bases matching TRBD2. Trimming at V came to 4 bases and at J to 5 bases, leaving 3 bases not matched to a gene. CDR1 is SGHTA and CDR2 is FQGNSA in the germline V gene. The CDR3 totals 13 residues. The CDR3 DNA reads TGTGCCAGCAGCTATAGCGGGAGAGACGAGCAGTACTTC. Protein product: CASSYSGRDEQYF.

The V call is TRBV28, the J call TRBJ1-6, with D perhaps matching TRBD1 (5 bases). The V gene's germline CDR1 is MDHEN and CDR2 SYDVKM. V was trimmed by 1 base and J by 0 bases, leaving 13 bases between them. This CDR3 comprises 18 residues. CDR3 nucleotide sequence: TGTGCCAGCAGTTTATATGGCAGGGCGAGCTCCTATAATTCACCCCTCCACTTT. Encoded protein: CASSLYGRASSYNSPLHF.

The rearrangement links TRBV28 to TRBJ1-2; no definite D call. CDR1 and CDR2 (germline): MDHEN, SYDVKM. Trimming stripped 1 base from V and 0 bases from J, with 12 bases between. The CDR3 totals 16 residues. In DNA, the CDR3 is TGTGCCAGCAGTTTATTCCTCTTAGACACTAACTATGGCTACACCTTC. Protein product: CASSLFLLDTNYGYTF.

V usage is TRBV19 and J usage is TRBJ2-1, with 7 bases identical to TRBD2. Looked up from germline, CDR1 is LNHDA and CDR2 is SQIVND (reference sequence). The CDR3 runs 15 residues. Losses at the gene ends were 3 bases for V and 4 bases for J; bases not matched to a gene: 6. The DNA for the CDR3 is TGTGCCAGTAGTATTCGGGGCGGGAGTTACAATGAGCAGTTCTTC. Protein: CASSIRGGSYNEQFF.

This chain links TRBV11-2 with TRBJ2-5; tentatively, D is TRBD1 (6 bases). Germline assignment: CDR1 SGHAT and CDR2 FQNNGV. Trimming took off 0 bases at V and 10 bases at J, with 15 bases between the two ends. The CDR3 has 14 residues. CDR3 protein: CASSLDGRGSDQYF. The CDR3 nucleotides are TGTGCCAGCAGCTTAGATGGCAGGGGATCTGACCAGTACTTC.

This chain connects TRBV19 to TRBJ2-7; 14 bases align to TRBD2. The CDR3 has 19 residues. Germline lookup yields CDR1 LNHDA and CDR2 SQIVND (reference sequence). The V and J ends lost 3 bases and 2 bases, in that order; junction bases with no gene match: 12. CDR3 nucleotides: TGTGCCAGTAGTATTTCCCTTGGACTAGCGGGAGGTCTCCCCTACGAGCAGTACTTC. Translating gives CASSISLGLAGGLPYEQYF. Full variable domain (outside the CDR3, taken from reference TRBV19 and TRBJ2-7): DGGITQSPKYLFRKEGQNVTLSCEQNLNHDAMYWYRQDPGQGLRLIYYSQIVNDFQKGDIAEGYSVSREKKESFPLTVTSAQKNPTAFYLCASSISLGLAGGLPYEQYFGPGTRLTVT.

The chain employs TRBV10-2 and TRBJ2-4, with unresolved D. The germline V gene encodes CDR1 WSHSY and CDR2 SAAADI. The CDR3 sequence is 10 residues long. V gave up 2 bases and J gave up 12 bases, with 5 bases separating them. The CDR3 sequence: CASSEGRQYF. The CDR3 nucleotides are TGCGCCAGCAGTGAGGGCCGTCAGTACTTC.

The chain couples TRBV30 to TRBJ1-6; D might be TRBD1 (6 bases). V lost 5 bases, J lost 9 bases, and 14 bases lay in between. The CDR3 is made up of 13 amino acids. The germline V gene has CDR1 GTSNPN and CDR2 SVGIG (reference sequence). The CDR3 region is CAWAGQPFSPLHF. Here the CDR3 DNA reads TGTGCCTGGGCCGGACAGCCCTTTTCACCCCTCCACTTT.

The chain couples TRBV9 to TRBJ1-2, with D tentatively TRBD1 (6 bases). This CDR3 spans 14 amino acids. V gave up 0 bases and J gave up 8 bases, with 14 bases separating them. Germline CDR1 SGDLS, CDR2 YYNGEE. For the CDR3, the DNA is TGTGCCAGCAGCGTAGATGGGGGCGCGGGCGGCTACACCTTC. It codes for CASSVDGGAGGYTF.

CDR3 region: CAWSVGRTNEAFF. For the CDR3, the DNA is TGTGCCTGGAGTGTGGGCAGGACAAATGAAGCTTTCTTT. The V call is TRBV30, the J call TRBJ1-1; D may be TRBD1 (5 bases). V was cut by 0 bases and J by 7 bases, with 12 bases left in between. This CDR3 is built from 13 residues. The V gene's germline CDR1 is GTSNPN and CDR2 SVGIG (reference sequence).

The rearrangement uses TRBV28 and TRBJ1-3; TRBD1 agrees at 9 bases. Losses at the gene ends were 4 bases for V and 4 bases for J; bases not matched to a gene: 8. The CDR3 consists of 16 residues. Per the germline V gene, CDR1 is MDHEN and CDR2 is SYDVKM. CDR3 loop: CASSWGTGRTGNTIYF. The CDR3 DNA reads as TGTGCCAGCAGTTGGGGGACAGGGAGGACAGGAAACACCATATATTTT.

The rearrangement uses TRBV3-1 (or the pseudogene TRBV3-2) and TRBJ2-7; no clear D gene. CDR1 is LGHDT, CDR2 YNNKEL, per germline (reference sequence). V gave up 6 bases and J gave up 4 bases, with 7 bases separating them. The CDR3 is made up of 11 amino acids. CDR3 residues: CASSLRYEQYF. CDR3 in DNA: TGTGCCAGCAGTCTTCGTTACGAGCAGTACTTC.

The V gene is TRBV6-2 or TRBV6-3, the J gene TRBJ2-2, with 8 bases aligning to TRBD2. V lost 0 bases to trimming and J lost 7 bases; unmatched junction nucleotides: 4. Germline lookup yields CDR1 MNHEY and CDR2 SVGEGT. The CDR3 contains 15 residues. The DNA of the CDR3 is TGTGCCAGCAGTTACTCCGGGGGGGTCGGCGGGGAGCTGTTTTTT. This codes for CASSYSGGVGGELFF.

The V gene is TRBV5-4, the J gene TRBJ2-5, with 8 bases matching TRBD1. The CDR3 length is 15 residues. Germline V gene sequence: CDR1 SGHNT, CDR2 YYREEE (reference sequence). The V gene end was trimmed by 4 bases and the J gene end by 5 bases; junction bases not matched to a gene: 10. CDR3 protein: CASSNLQGAGETQYF. The DNA of the CDR3 is TGTGCCAGCAGCAACCTGCAGGGGGCCGGGGAGACCCAGTACTTC.

CDR3: CASSYSQGVSQPQHF. The CDR3 region has the DNA TGTGCCAGCAGTTACTCCCAGGGGGTGAGTCAGCCCCAGCATTTT. V and J are TRBV6-5 and TRBJ1-5; 7 bases align to TRBD1. The CDR3 is 15 amino acids. Per the germline V gene, CDR1 is MNHEY and CDR2 is SVGAGI. Trimming took 0 bases from V and 6 from J; bases not matched to a gene: 5.

V usage is TRBV6-2 or TRBV6-3 and J usage is TRBJ2-1, with 7 bases lining up with TRBD1. The germline CDR1 and CDR2 sequences are MNHEY and SVGEGT. The CDR3 extends over 14 amino acids. J gave up 3 bases and V 2 bases, and 1 base lay outside the gene matches. The CDR3 bases are TGTGCCAGCAGTTACCGACAGGGCTACAATGAGCAGTTCTTC. It encodes CASSYRQGYNEQFF.

J is TRBJ2-1 and V is TRBV11-2; 7 nucleotides match TRBD1. V trimming: 1 base; J trimming: 5 bases; junction bases outside the gene matches: 5. This CDR3 spans 15 amino acids. The V gene's germline CDR1 is SGHAT and CDR2 FQNNGV. The CDR3 here is CASSLAGGLNNEQFF. The CDR3 DNA reads as TGTGCCAGCAGCTTAGCAGGGGGTCTAAACAATGAGCAGTTCTTC.